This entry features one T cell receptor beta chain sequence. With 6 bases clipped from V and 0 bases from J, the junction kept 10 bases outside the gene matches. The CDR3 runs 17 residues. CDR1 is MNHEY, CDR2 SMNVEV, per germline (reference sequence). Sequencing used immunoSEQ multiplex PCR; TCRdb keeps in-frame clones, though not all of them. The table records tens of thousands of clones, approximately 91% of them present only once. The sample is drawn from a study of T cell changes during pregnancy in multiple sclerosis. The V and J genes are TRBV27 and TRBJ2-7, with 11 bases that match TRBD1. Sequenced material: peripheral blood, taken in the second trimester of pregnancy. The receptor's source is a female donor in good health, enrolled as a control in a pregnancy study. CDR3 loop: CASSTSRDRGSSYEQYF. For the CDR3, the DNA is TGTGCCAGCAGCACCTCCCGGGACAGGGGGAGCTCCTACGAGCAGTACTTC.